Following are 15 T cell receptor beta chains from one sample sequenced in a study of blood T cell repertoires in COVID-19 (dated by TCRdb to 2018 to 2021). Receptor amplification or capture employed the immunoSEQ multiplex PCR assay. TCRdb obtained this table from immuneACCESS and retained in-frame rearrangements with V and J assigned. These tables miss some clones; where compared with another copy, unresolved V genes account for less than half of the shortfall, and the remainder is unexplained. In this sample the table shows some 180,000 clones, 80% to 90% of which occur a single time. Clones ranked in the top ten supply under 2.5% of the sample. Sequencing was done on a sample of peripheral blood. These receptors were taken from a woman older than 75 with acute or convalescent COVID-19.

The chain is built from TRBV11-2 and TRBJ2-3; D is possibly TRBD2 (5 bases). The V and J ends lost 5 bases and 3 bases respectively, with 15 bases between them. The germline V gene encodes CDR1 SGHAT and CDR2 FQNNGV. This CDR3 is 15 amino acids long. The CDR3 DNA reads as TGTGCCAGCAGCGTCCGACTGGGAGAGACAGATACGCAGTATTTT. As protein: CASSVRLGETDTQYF.

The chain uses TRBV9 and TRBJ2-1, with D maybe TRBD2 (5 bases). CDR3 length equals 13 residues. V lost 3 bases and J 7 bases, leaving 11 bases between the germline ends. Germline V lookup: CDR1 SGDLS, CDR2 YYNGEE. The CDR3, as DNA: TGTGCCAGCAGCGGAGGGTCTTTGAATGAGCAGTTCTTC. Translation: CASSGGSLNEQFF.

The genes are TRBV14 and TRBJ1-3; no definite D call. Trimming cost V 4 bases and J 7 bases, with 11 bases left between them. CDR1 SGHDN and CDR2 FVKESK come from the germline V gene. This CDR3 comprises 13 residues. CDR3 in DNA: TGTGCCAGCAGCCCATCACAGCGGAACACCATATATTTT. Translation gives CASSPSQRNTIYF.

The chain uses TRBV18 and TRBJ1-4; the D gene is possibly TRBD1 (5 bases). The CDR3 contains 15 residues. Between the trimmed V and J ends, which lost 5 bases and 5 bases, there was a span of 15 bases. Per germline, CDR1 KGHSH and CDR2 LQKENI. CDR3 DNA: TGTGCCAGCTCAGCAAGGCAGGGAAACAATGAAAAACTGTTTTTT. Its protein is CASSARQGNNEKLFF.

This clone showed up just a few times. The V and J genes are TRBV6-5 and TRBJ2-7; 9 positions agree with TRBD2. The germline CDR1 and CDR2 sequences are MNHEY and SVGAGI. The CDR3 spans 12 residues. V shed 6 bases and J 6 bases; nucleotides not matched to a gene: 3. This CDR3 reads CASRVTSGEQYF. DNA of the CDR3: TGTGCCAGCAGGGTGACTAGCGGCGAGCAGTACTTC.

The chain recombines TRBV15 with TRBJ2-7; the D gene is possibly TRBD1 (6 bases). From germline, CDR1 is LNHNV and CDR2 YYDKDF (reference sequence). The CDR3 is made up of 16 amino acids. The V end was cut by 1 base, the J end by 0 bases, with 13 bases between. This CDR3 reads CATSRGRTALSYEQYF. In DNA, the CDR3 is TGTGCCACCAGCAGAGGTCGGACAGCCCTCTCCTACGAGCAGTACTTC.

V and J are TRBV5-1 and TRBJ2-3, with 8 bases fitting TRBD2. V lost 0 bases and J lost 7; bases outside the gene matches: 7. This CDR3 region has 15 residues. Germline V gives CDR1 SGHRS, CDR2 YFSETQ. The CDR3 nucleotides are TGCGCCAGCAGCTTGGAAAGCGGGGGACAACATACGCAGTATTTT. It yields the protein CASSLESGGQHTQYF.

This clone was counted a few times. In nucleotides, the CDR3 is TGTGCCAGCAGCGTAGAGCCACAGGGGGGGACTGAAGCTTTCTTT. It yields the protein CASSVEPQGGTEAFF. The chain links TRBV9 to TRBJ1-1, with 8 bases aligning to TRBD1. The CDR3 covers 15 residues. Trimming at V came to 0 bases and at J to 5 bases, leaving 6 bases not matched to a gene. Germline V gives CDR1 SGDLS, CDR2 YYNGEE.

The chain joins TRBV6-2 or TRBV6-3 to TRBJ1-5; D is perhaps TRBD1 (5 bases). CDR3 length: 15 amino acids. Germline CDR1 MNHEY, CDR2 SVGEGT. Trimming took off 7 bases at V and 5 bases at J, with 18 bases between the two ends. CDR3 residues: CASTPRDKGDQPQHF. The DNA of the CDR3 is TGTGCCAGCACCCCCCGAGATAAAGGGGATCAGCCCCAGCATTTT.

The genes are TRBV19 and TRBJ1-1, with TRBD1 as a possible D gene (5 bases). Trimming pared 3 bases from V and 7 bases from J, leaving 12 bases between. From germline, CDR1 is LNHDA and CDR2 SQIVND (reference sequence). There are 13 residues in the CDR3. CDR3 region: CASSIIGQGEAFF. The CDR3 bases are TGTGCCAGTAGTATCATTGGGCAGGGTGAAGCTTTCTTT.

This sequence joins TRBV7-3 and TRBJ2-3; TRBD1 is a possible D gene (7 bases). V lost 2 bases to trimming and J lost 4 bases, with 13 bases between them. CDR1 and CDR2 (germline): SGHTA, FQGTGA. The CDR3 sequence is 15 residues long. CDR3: CASSLSGGTSDTQYF. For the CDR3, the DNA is TGTGCCAGCAGCTTATCAGGGGGGACTTCAGATACGCAGTATTTT.

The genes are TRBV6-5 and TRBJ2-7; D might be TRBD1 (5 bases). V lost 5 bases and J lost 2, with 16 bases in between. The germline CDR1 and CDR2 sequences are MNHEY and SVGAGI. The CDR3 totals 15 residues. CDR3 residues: CASSPTPGQTYEQYF. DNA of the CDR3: TGTGCCAGCAGTCCCACCCCTGGACAAACCTACGAGCAGTACTTC.

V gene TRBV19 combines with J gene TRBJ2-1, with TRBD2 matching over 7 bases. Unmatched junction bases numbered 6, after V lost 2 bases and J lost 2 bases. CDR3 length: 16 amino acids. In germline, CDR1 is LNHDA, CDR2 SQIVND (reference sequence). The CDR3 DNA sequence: TGTGCCAGTAGTATAATTATGGGGGGGACCTACAATGAGCAGTTCTTC. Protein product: CASSIIMGGTYNEQFF.

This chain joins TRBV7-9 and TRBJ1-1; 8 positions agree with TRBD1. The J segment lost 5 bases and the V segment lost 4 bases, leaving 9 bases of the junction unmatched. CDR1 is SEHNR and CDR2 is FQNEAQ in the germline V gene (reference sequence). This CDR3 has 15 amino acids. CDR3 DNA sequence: TGTGCCAGCAGCTCTAGACAGGGGCAAGGGACTGAAGCTTTCTTT. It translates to CASSSRQGQGTEAFF.

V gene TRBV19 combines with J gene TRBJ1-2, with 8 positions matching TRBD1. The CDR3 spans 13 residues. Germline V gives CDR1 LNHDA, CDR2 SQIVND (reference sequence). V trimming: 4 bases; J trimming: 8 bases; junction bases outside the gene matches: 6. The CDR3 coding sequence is TGTGCCAGTAGTACAGACAGGGGATGGGGCTACACCTTC. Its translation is CASSTDRGWGYTF.